These T cell receptor beta chains were read from a single sample in a study of blood T cell repertoires in COVID-19. TCRdb's copy holds only in-frame clones and misses some; the assay was immunoSEQ multiplex PCR. The sample has 250,000 or so clones, 85% to 90% seen once. What was sequenced was PBMCs or T cells enriched from blood (not recorded which). The source is a man in his forties or fifties who had recovered from COVID-19. CDR3s include the opening cysteine and the closing phenylalanine or tryptophan. Each record gives: V gene, D gene, J gene, clone size, CDR3 DNA, CDR3 protein. The D gene is left open where the match is weak. Clone size is given for some rows only: seen once, a few or many times, or a class if the clone is expanded.

TRBV7-9,NA,TRBJ1-2,NA,TGTGCCAGCAGCTTAGGGGCCGTAAACTATGGCTACACCTTC,CASSLGAVNYGYTF
TRBV28,TRBD1,TRBJ1-5,NA,TGTGCCAGCAGTCCCTCACAGGGGATTAGCAATCAGCCCCAGCATTTT,CASSPSQGISNQPQHF
TRBV9,TRBD1,TRBJ1-1,once,TGTGCCAGCAGCGGGATGACAGGGGGCCCTGAAGCTTTCTTT,CASSGMTGGPEAFF
TRBV30,NA,TRBJ1-2,NA,TGTGCCTGGAGTGTAAGTGGCGGGGATGTGGGCTACACCTTC,CAWSVSGGDVGYTF
TRBV7-3,TRBD2,TRBJ2-3,NA,TGTGCCAGCAGCTTAGATGGCGGGGGGTTTGGAGATACGCAGTATTTT,CASSLDGGGFGDTQYF
TRBV19,NA,TRBJ1-2,NA,TGTGCCAGTTCTCCCCAGGGGAAGGGGCAGTACTATGGCTACACCTTC,CASSPQGKGQYYGYTF
TRBV6-1,TRBD1,TRBJ1-4,NA,TGTGCCAGCAGTGAACGGGACAGGTCTGAAAAACTGTTTTTT,CASSERDRSEKLFF
TRBV7-9,NA,TRBJ2-7,few,TGTGCCAGCAGCTTATGGGGAAGGGGCTCCTACGAGCAGTACTTC,CASSLWGRGSYEQYF
TRBV11-2,NA,TRBJ2-1,NA,TGTGCCAGCAGTCAATGGCGAGCGGCTGGGTTCTTC,CASSQWRAAGFF
TRBV10-2,TRBD2,TRBJ2-2,many,TGCGCCAGCAGTGAGCCGTCCGTAGCGGGAGGGCCTACCGGGGAGCTGTTTTTT,CASSEPSVAGGPTGELFF
TRBV4-1,NA,TRBJ2-1,NA,TGCGCCAGCAGCCCCCAACTAGGCGCCCTCAATGAGCAGTTCTTC,CASSPQLGALNEQFF